Presented here are 27 T cell receptor beta chains from one specimen sequenced in a study of shared clonotypes between healthy human individuals. Libraries were prepared by immunoSEQ multiplex PCR; TCRdb keeps only in-frame clonotypes and omits some of them. The repertoire holds about 1.4 million clones, with roughly 97% as singletons. Input material: naive CD4+ T cells sorted from blood. Subset meaning: CD45RA+ positively selected. All receptors derive from a man aged 25-45 years in good health.

Concerning this clone itself: In the same sample, other DNA sequences code for this CDR3. This chain uses TRBV18 with TRBJ1-1, with 9 bases aligning to TRBD1. CDR1 and CDR2 (germline): KGHSH, LQKENI. V shed 3 bases, J shed 1 base, and the junction held 6 bases outside the gene matches. The CDR3 covers 16 residues. The CDR3 DNA reads TGTGCCAGCTCACCTGATCCGGGACAGGGGAACACTGAAGCTTTCTTT. Translated: CASSPDPGQGNTEAFF.

The rearrangement links TRBV21-1 to TRBJ1-2; the table's D call, TRBD1, has no DNA check behind it. TRBV21-1 is flagged as a pseudogene. The CDR3 sequence is 15 residues long. CDR3 sequence reads: CASSMGTGWNYGYTF. The CDR3 DNA sequence: TGTGCCAGCAGCATGGGGACAGGGTGGAACTATGGCTACACCTTC.

The chain uses TRBV5-1 and TRBJ2-6; D gene ambiguous. CDR3 length: 15 residues. V dropped 4 bases and J dropped 4 bases, with 12 bases sitting between them. Germline V gene data show CDR1 as SGHRS and CDR2 as YFSETQ. The chain's CDR3 is CASSARGSGANVLTF. CDR3 DNA: TGCGCCAGCAGCGCTCGAGGCTCCGGGGCCAACGTCCTGACTTTC. The full variable domain, rest sourced from reference TRBV5-1 and TRBJ2-6, is KAGVTQTPRYLIKTRGQQVTLSCSPISGHRSVSWYQQTPGQGLQFLFEYFSETQRNKGNFPGRFSGRQFSNSRSEMNVSTLELGDSALYLCASSARGSGANVLTFGAGSRLTVL.

This clone has more than one count but fewer than ten. The CDR3 spells CASSESYGEQYF. CDR3 in DNA: TGCGCCAGCAGTGAGTCGTACGGTGAGCAGTACTTC. V and J are TRBV10-1 and TRBJ2-7; no definite D call. The CDR3 runs to 12 residues. Trimming took off 0 bases at V and 7 bases at J, with 7 bases between the two ends. Germline V gene lookup returns CDR1 WNHNN and CDR2 SYGVQD (reference sequence).

The chain carries TRBV5-1 and TRBJ2-1; 10 bases match TRBD2. CDR1 and CDR2 from the germline V gene are SGHRS and YFSETQ. This CDR3 is built from 17 residues. The V segment lost 3 bases and the J segment 0 bases; nucleotides outside the gene matches: 6. The CDR3 sequence is CASSYRTSGRSYNEQFF. The CDR3, as DNA: TGCGCCAGCAGCTATAGGACTAGCGGTCGCTCCTACAATGAGCAGTTCTTC.

This rearrangement joins TRBV23-1 to TRBJ2-3; no reliable D call. TRBV23-1 is filed as an ORF, its function uncertain. The V end lost 4 bases, the J end lost 1 base, and 15 bases lay between the germline ends. The CDR3 runs to 16 residues. The CDR3 region has the DNA TGCGCCAGCAGTCTGGGTAGGCAGCTGGGCACAGATACGCAGTATTTT. This sequence encodes CASSLGRQLGTDTQYF.

This chain links TRBV5-1 with TRBJ2-1, with D perhaps assigned TRBD1 or TRBD2 (5 bases each). The germline V gene has CDR1 SGHRS and CDR2 YFSETQ. V lost 1 base, J lost 9 bases, and 14 bases lay in between. The CDR3 sequence is 14 residues long. Here the CDR3 reads CASSLRPGPGEQFF. In DNA form, the CDR3 reads TGCGCCAGCAGCTTGCGCCCGGGGCCGGGTGAGCAGTTCTTC.

The chain recombines TRBV11-2 with TRBJ2-7; no reliable D call. Trimming took 3 bases from V and 6 from J, leaving 18 bases between them. Germline CDR1 reads SGHAT; CDR2 reads FQNNGV. This CDR3 region has 15 residues. The CDR3 DNA follows: TGTGCCAGCAGCTTCACCCGCGCGACATCGGCCGAGCAGTACTTC. It specifies CASSFTRATSAEQYF.

The J gene is TRBJ1-1, the V gene TRBV30, with 9 bases matching TRBD1. The V and J ends lost 0 bases and 4 bases, in that order; junction bases with no gene match: 9. The CDR3 spans 16 residues. Germline loops: CDR1 GTSNPN, CDR2 SVGIG (reference sequence). CDR3 nucleotides: TGTGCCTGGAGTGTTCCCTCCGGGACAGGGAGCACTGAAGCTTTCTTT. It encodes CAWSVPSGTGSTEAFF.

This sequence joins TRBV4-1 and TRBJ1-2, with 8 bases matching TRBD1. Trimming at V came to 1 base and at J to 3 bases, leaving 7 bases not matched to a gene. The CDR3 sequence is 16 residues long. Germline loops: CDR1 MGHRA, CDR2 YSYEKL. Here the CDR3 DNA reads TGCGCCAGCAGCCAAGGGCAGGGGGCCCCTCACTATGGCTACACCTTC. Its protein product is CASSQGQGAPHYGYTF.

The gene calls are TRBV7-6 and TRBJ1-3; D not resolved. From germline, CDR1 is SGHVS and CDR2 FNYEAQ. The CDR3 is made up of 13 amino acids. V was pared by 4 bases and J by 4 bases, with 8 bases between. CDR3 loop: CASSSSRGNTIYF. The CDR3 DNA follows: TGTGCCAGCAGCTCTTCCCGCGGAAACACCATATATTTT.

The V call is TRBV7-9, the J call TRBJ2-7, with D unclear. V lost 1 base and J lost 0, with 13 bases in between. CDR1 is SEHNR and CDR2 is FQNEAQ in the germline V gene (reference sequence). There are 16 residues in the CDR3. CDR3 sequence reads: CASSLGRTVASYEQYF. CDR3 in DNA: TGTGCCAGCAGCTTAGGAAGGACGGTAGCCTCCTACGAGCAGTACTTC.

The chain has TRBV6-6 and TRBJ2-7; TRBD2 agrees at 7 bases. J gave up 2 bases and V 5 bases, and 9 bases lay outside the gene matches. Germline V gene data show CDR1 as MNHNY and CDR2 as SVGAGI (reference sequence). The CDR3 sequence is 15 residues long. Here the CDR3 DNA reads TGTGCCAGCAGTCCGCGGGAGCGGGCACCCTACGAGCAGTACTTC. Translating gives CASSPRERAPYEQYF.

The chain has TRBV7-9 and TRBJ2-1; TRBD2 agrees at 8 bases. Trimming at V came to 0 bases and at J to 6 bases, leaving 7 bases not matched to a gene. Germline values: CDR1 SEHNR, CDR2 FQNEAQ (reference sequence). This CDR3 comprises 16 residues. The CDR3 nucleotides are TGTGCCAGCAGCTTAGCGGGACTAGGTCTAGGCAATGAGCAGTTCTTC. Protein sequence: CASSLAGLGLGNEQFF.

The V call is TRBV28, the J call TRBJ2-1, with a possible D match to TRBD2 (5 bases). Trimming took off 11 bases at V and 7 bases at J, with 12 bases between the two ends. Germline CDR1 reads MDHEN; CDR2 reads SYDVKM. There are 11 residues in the CDR3. The DNA of the CDR3 is TGTGCCTACTCCCGAGGGAATGAGCAGTTCTTC. This translates into CAYSRGNEQFF.

The V gene is TRBV7-9, the J gene TRBJ2-7; the D call may be TRBD1 or TRBD2 (5 bases each). The germline V gene encodes CDR1 SEHNR and CDR2 FQNEAQ (reference sequence). Trimming left V 5 bases short and J 7 bases short, with 18 bases between. There are 14 residues in the CDR3. CDR3 DNA sequence: TGTGCCAGCAGCCCGAGGGGTACCTTGCGAGAGCAGTACTTC. This sequence encodes CASSPRGTLREQYF.

The rearrangement joins TRBV5-4 to TRBJ2-1, with TRBD2 identical over 10 bases. The CDR3 totals 15 residues. From germline, CDR1 is SGHNT and CDR2 YYREEE (reference sequence). The J segment lost 8 bases and the V segment lost 4 bases, leaving 9 bases of the junction unmatched. The CDR3 region is CASSLPGTSDHEQFF. CDR3 nucleotide sequence: TGTGCCAGCAGCCTCCCCGGGACTAGCGATCATGAGCAGTTCTTC.

The rearrangement uses TRBV7-9 and TRBJ1-1; tentative D call: TRBD1 (5 bases). Trimming removed 4 bases from V and 4 bases from J, with 13 bases in between. The CDR3 loop spans 14 amino acids. Germline V lookup: CDR1 SEHNR, CDR2 FQNEAQ (reference sequence). The CDR3: CASSYPGTATEAFF. In nucleotides, the CDR3 is TGTGCCAGCAGCTACCCCGGGACCGCCACTGAAGCTTTCTTT.

The J gene is TRBJ1-4, the V gene TRBV6-5; D is undetermined. Per the germline V gene, CDR1 is MNHEY and CDR2 is SVGAGI. CDR3 length: 12 residues. V lost 2 bases, J lost 7 bases, and 5 bases lay in between. CDR3 sequence: CASSYRAEKLFF. CDR3 nucleotides: TGTGCCAGCAGTTACCGAGCTGAAAAACTGTTTTTT.

The chain is built from TRBV19 and TRBJ2-5; D gene uncertain. With 7 bases removed from V and 3 bases from J, the gap between germline ends came to 15 bases. CDR3 length: 14 amino acids. Looked up from germline, CDR1 is LNHDA and CDR2 is SQIVND (reference sequence). The DNA of the CDR3 is TGTGCCAGTAAGGTGCACGGCCGAGAAGAGACCCAGTACTTC. Its translation is CASKVHGREETQYF. The entire variable domain, with the rest obtained from reference TRBV19 and TRBJ2-5, is as follows: DGGITQSPKYLFRKEGQNVTLSCEQNLNHDAMYWYRQDPGQGLRLIYYSQIVNDFQKGDIAEGYSVSREKKESFPLTVTSAQKNPTAFYLCASKVHGREETQYFGPGTRLLVL.

CDR3 DNA sequence: TGTGCCATCAGTGTTATGGGAGGACTAGCGGGAGCAACAGATACGCAGTATTTT. It specifies CAISVMGGLAGATDTQYF. The genes are TRBV10-3 and TRBJ2-3, with TRBD2 matching 13 bases. With 4 bases clipped from V and 3 bases from J, the junction kept 10 bases outside the gene matches. Germline CDR1 is ENHRY and CDR2 is SYGVKD. The CDR3 consists of 18 residues.

CDR3 bases: TGCGCCAGTTCAGGGGGCATCTTTAATAGCAATCAGCCCCAGCATTTT. This encodes CASSGGIFNSNQPQHF. The rearrangement uses TRBV10-2 and TRBJ1-5, with 8 positions matching TRBD1. This CDR3 spans 16 amino acids. Trimming at V came to 9 bases and at J to 0 bases, leaving 10 bases not matched to a gene. Germline loops: CDR1 WSHSY, CDR2 SAAADI.

The chain joins TRBV27 to TRBJ2-2; 7 positions agree with TRBD2. Germline-derived CDR1 and CDR2 are MNHEY and SMNVEV (reference sequence). The CDR3 totals 15 residues. Trimming cost V 3 bases and J 4 bases; bases outside gene matches: 5. The CDR3 reads CASSFGRAGTGELFF. CDR3 DNA sequence: TGTGCCAGCAGTTTTGGGAGGGCGGGCACCGGGGAGCTGTTTTTT.

The J gene is TRBJ2-5, the V gene TRBV18; D tentatively reads TRBD1 or TRBD2 (5 bases each). The CDR3 spans 17 residues. Germline assignment: CDR1 KGHSH and CDR2 LQKENI. V was shortened by 2 bases and J by 0 bases, with 16 bases between the two germline ends. As DNA, the CDR3 is TGTGCCAGCTCACCAGTGCCTGGGGGTCAGAACCAAGAGACCCAGTACTTC. This translates into CASSPVPGGQNQETQYF.

The V and J genes are TRBV28 and TRBJ2-7; 8 positions match TRBD1. Germline V lookup: CDR1 MDHEN, CDR2 SYDVKM. The CDR3 has 12 residues. The V and J ends lost 6 bases and 12 bases, in that order; junction bases with no gene match: 10. CDR3 sequence (DNA): TGTGCCAGCAGACCGGACAGGGTTGTTATGTACTTC. This codes for CASRPDRVVMYF.

A note on this clone: The same CDR3 arises from other DNA sequences in this sample as well. The V call is TRBV18, the J call TRBJ2-5; D is perhaps TRBD2 (6 bases). Germline CDR1 and CDR2: KGHSH and LQKENI. The CDR3 has 13 amino acids. Between the trimmed V and J ends, which lost 5 bases and 2 bases, there was a span of 9 bases. The CDR3 DNA follows: TGTGCCAGCTCATCCGGGGGACAAGAGACCCAGTACTTC. The encoded protein is CASSSGGQETQYF.

V and J are TRBV30 and TRBJ2-7, with TRBD2 matching over 11 bases. CDR1 is GTSNPN and CDR2 is SVGIG in the germline V gene (reference sequence). The CDR3 is 13 amino acids. V lost 4 bases, J lost 7 bases, and 6 bases stayed unmatched. The CDR3 protein is CAWNRLAGQEQYF. CDR3 nucleotide sequence: TGTGCCTGGAACCGACTAGCGGGACAAGAGCAGTACTTC.